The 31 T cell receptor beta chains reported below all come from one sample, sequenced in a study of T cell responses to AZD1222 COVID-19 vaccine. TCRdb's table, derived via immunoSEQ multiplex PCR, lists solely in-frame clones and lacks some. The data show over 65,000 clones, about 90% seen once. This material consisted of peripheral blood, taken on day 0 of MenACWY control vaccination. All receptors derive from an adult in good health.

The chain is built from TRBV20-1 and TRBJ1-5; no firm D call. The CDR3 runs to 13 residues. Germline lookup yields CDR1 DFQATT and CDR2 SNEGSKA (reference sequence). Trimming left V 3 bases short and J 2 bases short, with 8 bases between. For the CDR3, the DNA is TGCAGTGCTAGTACCCCTGGCAATCAGCCCCAGCATTTT. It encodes CSASTPGNQPQHF.

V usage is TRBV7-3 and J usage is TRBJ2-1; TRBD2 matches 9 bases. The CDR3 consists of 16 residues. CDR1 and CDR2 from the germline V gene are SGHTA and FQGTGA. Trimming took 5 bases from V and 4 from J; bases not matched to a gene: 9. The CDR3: CASSIYSGSGYNEQFF. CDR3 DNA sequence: TGTGCCAGCAGCATCTATAGCGGGAGCGGGTACAATGAGCAGTTCTTC.

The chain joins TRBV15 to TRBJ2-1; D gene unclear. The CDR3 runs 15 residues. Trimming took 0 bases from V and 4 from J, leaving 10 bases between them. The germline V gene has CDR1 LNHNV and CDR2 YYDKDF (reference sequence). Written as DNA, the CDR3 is TGTGCCACCAGCAGAGATCGCAGTGCTTACAATGAGCAGTTCTTC. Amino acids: CATSRDRSAYNEQFF.

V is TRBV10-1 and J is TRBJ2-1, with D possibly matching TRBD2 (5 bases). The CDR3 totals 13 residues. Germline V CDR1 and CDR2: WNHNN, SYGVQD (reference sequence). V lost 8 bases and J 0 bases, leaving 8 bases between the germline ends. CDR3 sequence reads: CASGGGSYNEQFF. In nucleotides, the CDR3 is TGCGCCAGCGGCGGAGGCTCCTACAATGAGCAGTTCTTC.

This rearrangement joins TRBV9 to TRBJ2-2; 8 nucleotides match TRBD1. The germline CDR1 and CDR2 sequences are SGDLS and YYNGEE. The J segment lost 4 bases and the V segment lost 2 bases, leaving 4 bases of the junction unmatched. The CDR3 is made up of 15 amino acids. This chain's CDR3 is CASSVQGAITGELFF. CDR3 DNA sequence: TGTGCCAGCAGCGTGCAGGGGGCAATCACCGGGGAGCTGTTTTTT.

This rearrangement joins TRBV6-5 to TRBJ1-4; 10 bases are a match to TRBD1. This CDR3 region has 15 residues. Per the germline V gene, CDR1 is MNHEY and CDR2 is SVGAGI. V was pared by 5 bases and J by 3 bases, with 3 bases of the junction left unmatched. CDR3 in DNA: TGTGCCAGCAGTACAGGGACAGGGGCTAATGAAAAACTGTTTTTT. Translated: CASSTGTGANEKLFF.

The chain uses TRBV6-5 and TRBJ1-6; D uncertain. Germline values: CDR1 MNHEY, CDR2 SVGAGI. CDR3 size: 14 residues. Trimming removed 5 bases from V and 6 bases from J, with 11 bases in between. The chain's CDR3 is CASSQRSLNSPLHF. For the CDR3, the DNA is TGTGCCAGCAGTCAACGGAGCCTTAATTCACCCCTCCACTTT.

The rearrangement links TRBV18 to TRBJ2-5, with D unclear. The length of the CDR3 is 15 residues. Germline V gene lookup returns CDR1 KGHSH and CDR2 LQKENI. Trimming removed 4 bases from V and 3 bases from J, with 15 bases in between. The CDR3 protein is CASSRSEGSEETQYF. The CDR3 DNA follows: TGTGCCAGCTCACGCTCCGAAGGGTCTGAAGAGACCCAGTACTTC.

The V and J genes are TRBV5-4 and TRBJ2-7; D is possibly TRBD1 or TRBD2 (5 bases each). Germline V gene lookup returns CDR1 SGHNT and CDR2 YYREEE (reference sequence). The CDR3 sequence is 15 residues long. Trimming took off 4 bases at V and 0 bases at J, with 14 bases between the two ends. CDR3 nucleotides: TGTGCCAGCAGCGTCTCGGGGCCCAGCTCCTACGAGCAGTACTTC. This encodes CASSVSGPSSYEQYF.

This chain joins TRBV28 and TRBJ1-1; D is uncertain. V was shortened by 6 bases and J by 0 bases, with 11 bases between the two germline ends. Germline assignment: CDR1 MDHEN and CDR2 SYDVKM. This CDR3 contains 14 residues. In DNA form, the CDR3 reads TGTGCCAGCAGGGAGTCGGGTATGAACACTGAAGCTTTCTTT. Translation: CASRESGMNTEAFF.

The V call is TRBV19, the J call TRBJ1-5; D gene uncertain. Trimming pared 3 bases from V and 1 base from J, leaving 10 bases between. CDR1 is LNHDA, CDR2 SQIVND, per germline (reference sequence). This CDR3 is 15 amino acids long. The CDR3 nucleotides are TGTGCCAGTAGTATTCAAGGGCAAAGCAATCAGCCCCAGCATTTT. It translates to CASSIQGQSNQPQHF. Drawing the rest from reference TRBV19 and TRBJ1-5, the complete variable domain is DGGITQSPKYLFRKEGQNVTLSCEQNLNHDAMYWYRQDPGQGLRLIYYSQIVNDFQKGDIAEGYSVSREKKESFPLTVTSAQKNPTAFYLCASSIQGQSNQPQHFGDGTRLSIL.

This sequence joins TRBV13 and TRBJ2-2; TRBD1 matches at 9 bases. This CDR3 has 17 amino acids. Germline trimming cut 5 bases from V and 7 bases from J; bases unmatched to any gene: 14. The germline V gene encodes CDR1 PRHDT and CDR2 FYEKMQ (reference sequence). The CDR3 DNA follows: TGTGCCAGCAGCCGAACCGCCCGGGACAGGGCGCGCGGGGAGCTGTTTTTT. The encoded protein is CASSRTARDRARGELFF.

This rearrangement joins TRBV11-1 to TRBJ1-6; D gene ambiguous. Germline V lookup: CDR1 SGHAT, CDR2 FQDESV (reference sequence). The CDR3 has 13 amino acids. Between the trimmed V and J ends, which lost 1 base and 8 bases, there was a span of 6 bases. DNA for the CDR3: TGTGCCAGCAGCTTAGACGTGCATTCACCCCTCCACTTT. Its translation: CASSLDVHSPLHF.

The CDR3 sequence is CASSPPTDNQPQHF. Here the CDR3 DNA reads TGTGCCAGCAGCCCCCCAACAGACAATCAGCCCCAGCATTTT. The J gene is TRBJ1-5, the V gene TRBV7-4, with D hard to call. V was clipped by 5 bases and J by 3 bases, with 11 bases between them. CDR1 is SGHVT, CDR2 SQSDAQ, per germline. The CDR3 is made up of 14 amino acids.

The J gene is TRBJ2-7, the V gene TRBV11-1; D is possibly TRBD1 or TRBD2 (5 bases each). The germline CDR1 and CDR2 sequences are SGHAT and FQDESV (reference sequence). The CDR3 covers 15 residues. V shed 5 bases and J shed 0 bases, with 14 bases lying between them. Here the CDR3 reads CASSPGATVSYEQYF. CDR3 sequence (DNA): TGTGCCAGCAGCCCCGGGGCGACAGTCTCCTACGAGCAGTACTTC. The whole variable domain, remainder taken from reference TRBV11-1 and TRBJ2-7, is EAEVAQSPRYKITEKSQAVAFWCDPISGHATLYWYRQILGQGPELLVQFQDESVVDDSQLPKDRFSAERLKGVDSTLKIQPAELGDSAMYLCASSPGATVSYEQYFGPGTRLTVT.

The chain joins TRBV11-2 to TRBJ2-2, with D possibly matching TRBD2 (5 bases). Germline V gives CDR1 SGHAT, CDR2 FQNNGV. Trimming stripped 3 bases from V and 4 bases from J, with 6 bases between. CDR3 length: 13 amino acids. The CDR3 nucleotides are TGTGCCAGCAGCTTTGGGAGCACCGGGGAGCTGTTTTTT. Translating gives CASSFGSTGELFF.

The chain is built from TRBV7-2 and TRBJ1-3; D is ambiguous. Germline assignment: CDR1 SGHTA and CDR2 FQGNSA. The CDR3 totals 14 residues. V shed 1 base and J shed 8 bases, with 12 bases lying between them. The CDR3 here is CASSLDFTGDTIYF. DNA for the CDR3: TGTGCCAGCAGCTTAGACTTCACCGGGGACACCATATATTTT.

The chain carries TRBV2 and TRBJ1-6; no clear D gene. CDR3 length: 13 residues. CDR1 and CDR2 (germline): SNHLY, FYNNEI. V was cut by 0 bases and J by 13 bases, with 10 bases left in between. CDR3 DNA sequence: TGTGCCAGCAGTGAAGCCCCTCCCTCTCCCCTCCACTTT. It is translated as CASSEAPPSPLHF.

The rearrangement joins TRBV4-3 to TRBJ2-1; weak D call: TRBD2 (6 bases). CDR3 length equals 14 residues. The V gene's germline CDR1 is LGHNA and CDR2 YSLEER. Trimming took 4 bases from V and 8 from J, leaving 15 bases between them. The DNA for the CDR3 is TGCGCCAGCAGCCCCGGGAGTGTCGGCGATGAGCAGTTCTTC. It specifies CASSPGSVGDEQFF.

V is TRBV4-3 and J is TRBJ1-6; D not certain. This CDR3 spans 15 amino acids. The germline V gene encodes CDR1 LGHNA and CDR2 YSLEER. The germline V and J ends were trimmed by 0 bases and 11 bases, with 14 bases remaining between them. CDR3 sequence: CASSQDISGVPPLHF. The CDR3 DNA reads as TGCGCCAGCAGCCAAGATATTTCAGGAGTTCCACCCCTCCACTTT.

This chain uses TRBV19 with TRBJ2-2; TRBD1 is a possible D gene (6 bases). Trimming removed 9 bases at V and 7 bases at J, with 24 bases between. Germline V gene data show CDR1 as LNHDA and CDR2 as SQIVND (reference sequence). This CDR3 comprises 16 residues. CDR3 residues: CASRSGAGGSIGELFF. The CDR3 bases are TGTGCCAGCCGATCAGGGGCAGGCGGATCCATCGGGGAGCTGTTTTTT.

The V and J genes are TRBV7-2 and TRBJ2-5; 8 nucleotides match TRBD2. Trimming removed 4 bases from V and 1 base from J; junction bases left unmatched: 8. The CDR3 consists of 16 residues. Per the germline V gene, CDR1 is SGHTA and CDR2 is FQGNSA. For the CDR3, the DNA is TGTGCCAGCAGCTATCGGACTAGCAGACCCCAAGAGACCCAGTACTTC. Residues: CASSYRTSRPQETQYF.

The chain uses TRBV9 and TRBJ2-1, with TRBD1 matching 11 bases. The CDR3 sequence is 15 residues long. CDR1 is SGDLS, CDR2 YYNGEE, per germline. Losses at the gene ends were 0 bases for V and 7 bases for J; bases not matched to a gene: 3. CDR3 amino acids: CASSVGDRGYNEQFF. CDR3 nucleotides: TGTGCCAGCAGCGTAGGGGACAGGGGGTATAATGAGCAGTTCTTC.

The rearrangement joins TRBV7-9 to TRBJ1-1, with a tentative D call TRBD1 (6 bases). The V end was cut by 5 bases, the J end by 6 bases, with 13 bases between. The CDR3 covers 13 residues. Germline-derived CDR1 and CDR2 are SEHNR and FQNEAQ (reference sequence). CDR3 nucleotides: TGTGCCAGCAGCCCACGACAGGTTTCTGAAGCTTTCTTT. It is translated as CASSPRQVSEAFF.

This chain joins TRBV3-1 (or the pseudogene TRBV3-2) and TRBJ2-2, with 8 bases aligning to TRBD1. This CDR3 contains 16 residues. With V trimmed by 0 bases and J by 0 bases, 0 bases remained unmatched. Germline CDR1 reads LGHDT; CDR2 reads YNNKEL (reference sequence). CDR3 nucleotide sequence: TGTGCCAGCAGCCAAGACAGGGGGCCGAACACCGGGGAGCTGTTTTTT. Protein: CASSQDRGPNTGELFF.

CDR3 residues: CASGRQGFEQPQHF. Written as DNA, the CDR3 is TGTGCCAGCGGGCGGCAGGGCTTCGAACAGCCCCAGCATTTT. V is TRBV6-5 and J is TRBJ1-5; a weak D match, TRBD1 (5 bases). The germline gives CDR1 MNHEY, CDR2 SVGAGI. Between the trimmed V and J ends, which lost 8 bases and 7 bases, there was a span of 18 bases. This CDR3 has 14 residues.

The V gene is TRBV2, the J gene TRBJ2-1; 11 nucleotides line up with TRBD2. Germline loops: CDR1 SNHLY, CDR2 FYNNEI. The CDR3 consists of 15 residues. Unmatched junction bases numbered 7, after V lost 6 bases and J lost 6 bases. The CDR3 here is CASRAQTSGVNEQFF. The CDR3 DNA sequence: TGTGCCAGCAGGGCCCAGACTAGCGGGGTCAATGAGCAGTTCTTC.

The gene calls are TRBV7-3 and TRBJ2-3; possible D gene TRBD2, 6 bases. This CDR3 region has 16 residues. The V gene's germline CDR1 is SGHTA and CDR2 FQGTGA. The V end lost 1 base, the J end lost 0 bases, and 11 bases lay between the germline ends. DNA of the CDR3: TGTGCCAGCAGCTTAAGGGGGAGGAAAAGCACAGATACGCAGTATTTT. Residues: CASSLRGRKSTDTQYF.

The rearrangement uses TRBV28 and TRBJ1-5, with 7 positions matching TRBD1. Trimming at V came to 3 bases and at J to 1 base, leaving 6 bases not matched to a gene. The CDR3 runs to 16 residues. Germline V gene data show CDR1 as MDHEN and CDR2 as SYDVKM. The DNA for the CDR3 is TGTGCCAGCAGTTTTGGTGGCAGGGGGAGCAATCAGCCCCAGCATTTT. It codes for CASSFGGRGSNQPQHF.

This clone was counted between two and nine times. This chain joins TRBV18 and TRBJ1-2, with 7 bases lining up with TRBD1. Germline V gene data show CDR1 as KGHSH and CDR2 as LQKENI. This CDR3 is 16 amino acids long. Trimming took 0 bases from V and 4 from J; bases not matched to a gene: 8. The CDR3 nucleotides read TGTGCCAGCTCACCACCAAGACAGGGCTTAGGCTATGGCTACACCTTC. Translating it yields CASSPPRQGLGYGYTF.

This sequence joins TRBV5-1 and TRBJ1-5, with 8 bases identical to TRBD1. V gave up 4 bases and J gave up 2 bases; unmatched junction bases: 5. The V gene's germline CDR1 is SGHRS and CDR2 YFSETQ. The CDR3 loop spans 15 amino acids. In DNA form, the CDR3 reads TGCGCCAGCAGCCCCGGGACAGGAGGCAATCAGCCCCAGCATTTT. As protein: CASSPGTGGNQPQHF.